The TCR beta chain described here comes from a study of PD-1 and CTLA-4 blockade in melanoma. The V gene's germline CDR1 is SNHLY and CDR2 FYNNEI. The V end was cut by 0 bases, the J end by 5 bases, with 5 bases between. This CDR3 spans 12 amino acids. The protocol was immunoSEQ multiplex PCR, while the TCRdb copy is restricted to in-frame clones and leaves out a portion. The profile shows roughly 30,000 clones, roughly nine tenths of them singletons. The chain is built from TRBV2 and TRBJ2-7; D gene unclear. Sequencing used CD8+ T cells from peripheral blood, obtained before anti-PD-1 treatment. The TCR was taken from a human donor with melanoma. The CDR3 reads CASSEAQDEQYF. CDR3 coding DNA: TGTGCCAGCAGTGAAGCGCAGGACGAGCAGTACTTC.